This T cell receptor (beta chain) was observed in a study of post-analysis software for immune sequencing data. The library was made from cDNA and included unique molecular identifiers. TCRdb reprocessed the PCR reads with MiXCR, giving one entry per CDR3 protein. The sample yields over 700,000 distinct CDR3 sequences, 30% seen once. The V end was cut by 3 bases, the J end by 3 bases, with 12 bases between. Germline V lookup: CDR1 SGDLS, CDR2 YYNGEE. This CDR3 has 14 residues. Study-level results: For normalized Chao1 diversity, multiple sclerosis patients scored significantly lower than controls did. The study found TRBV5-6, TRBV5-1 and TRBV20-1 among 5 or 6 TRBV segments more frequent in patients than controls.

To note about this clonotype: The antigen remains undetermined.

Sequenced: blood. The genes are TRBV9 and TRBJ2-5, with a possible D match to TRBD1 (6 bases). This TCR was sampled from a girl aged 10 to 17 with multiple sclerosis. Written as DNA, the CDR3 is TGTGCCAGCAGCGCCCTACAGGGCGAAGAGACCCAGTACTTC. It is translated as CASSALQGEETQYF.